The 18 T cell receptor beta chains listed next were all sequenced from one sample in a study of CD8+CD57+ T cells in acquired aplastic anemia. The template used for profiling TCR beta VDJ and CDR3 was genomic DNA. TCRdb reprocessed the reads via MiXCR and lists one record per CDR3 protein. The profile shows 250,000 to 300,000 distinct CDR3 sequences, 45% to 70% of them singletons. Source material: sorted CD4+, CD8+, or CD8+CD57+ T cells (not recorded which) from PBMCs. The source is a human donor with severe aplastic anemia or a healthy control (not recorded which).

This clonotype came up a few times. This sequence joins TRBV12-3 or TRBV12-4 and TRBJ2-5; TRBD1 matches 9 bases. V shed 6 bases and J 7 bases; nucleotides not matched to a gene: 9. This CDR3 spans 14 amino acids. The DNA for the CDR3 is TGTGCCAGCAGGCCTGACAGGGGGGGACGGACCCAGTACTTC. This encodes CASRPDRGGRTQYF.

J is TRBJ1-2 and V is TRBV20-1; the D gene is possibly TRBD1 (6 bases). CDR1 is DFQATT and CDR2 is SNEGSKA in the germline V gene (reference sequence). The CDR3 covers 14 residues. Deletions cut 3 bases from V and 6 bases from J, with 17 bases between. Here the CDR3 reads CSASGGDSDDGYTF. The CDR3, as DNA: TGCAGTGCTAGTGGGGGCGACAGCGACGATGGCTACACCTTC.

The rearrangement joins TRBV12-3 or TRBV12-4 to TRBJ2-3, with 9 positions matching TRBD1. This CDR3 contains 15 residues. J lost 1 base, V lost 6 bases, and 5 bases had no gene match. The CDR3 DNA is TGTGCCAGCAGCGCGGGACAGGGTGGCACAGATACGCAGTATTTT. Protein sequence: CASSAGQGGTDTQYF.

The J gene is TRBJ2-3, the V gene TRBV2, with 7 bases matching TRBD1. This CDR3 spans 17 amino acids. The V gene end was trimmed by 6 bases and the J gene end by 4 bases; junction bases not matched to a gene: 16. The germline gives CDR1 SNHLY, CDR2 FYNNEI. CDR3 amino acids: CASRLAKGTGDADTQYF. The CDR3 bases are TGTGCCAGCAGGTTAGCCAAGGGCACAGGGGACGCAGATACGCAGTATTTT.

The chain links TRBV2 to TRBJ1-3, with D uncertain. The germline CDR1 and CDR2 sequences are SNHLY and FYNNEI. Trimming took off 8 bases at V and 3 bases at J, with 17 bases between the two ends. This CDR3 comprises 15 residues. The CDR3 loop is CASGGPADIGNTIYF. In DNA form, the CDR3 reads TGTGCCAGCGGTGGTCCAGCCGATATTGGAAACACCATATATTTT.

This clonotype was picked up a small number of times. This sequence joins TRBV5-8 and TRBJ2-7, with D unclear. CDR1 and CDR2 (germline): SGHTS, YDEGEE. Between the trimmed V and J ends, which lost 0 bases and 1 base, there was a span of 8 bases. CDR3 size: 14 residues. The CDR3, as DNA: TGTGCCAGCAGCTTGGACCAGGCATCCTACGAGCAGTACTTC. Protein product: CASSLDQASYEQYF. Using reference TRBV5-8 and TRBJ2-7 for the parts outside the CDR3, the full variable domain is EAGVTQSPTHLIKTRGQQATLRCSPISGHTSVYWYQQALGLGLQFLLWYDEGEERNRGNFPPRFSGRQFPNYSSELNVNALELEDSALYLCASSLDQASYEQYFGPGTRLTVT.

V and J are TRBV19 and TRBJ1-1; tentative D call: TRBD1 (5 bases). Deletions cut 7 bases from V and 1 base from J, with 16 bases between. The CDR3 loop spans 15 amino acids. Germline CDR1 is LNHDA and CDR2 is SQIVND (reference sequence). CDR3 in DNA: TGTGCCAGTACCTCCGTGAGTCAGGGGAACACTGAAGCTTTCTTT. Encoded protein: CASTSVSQGNTEAFF.

The chain carries TRBV15 and TRBJ1-5; possibly TRBD1 for D (6 bases). Germline assignment: CDR1 LNHNV and CDR2 YYDKDF (reference sequence). This CDR3 spans 16 amino acids. V lost 0 bases to trimming and J lost 5 bases, with 14 bases between them. The CDR3 coding sequence is TGTGCCACCAGCAGAGATCTCGGAGGGACACATCAGCCCCAGCATTTT. As protein: CATSRDLGGTHQPQHF.

The V gene is TRBV5-1, the J gene TRBJ1-2; unclear D gene. The CDR3 is 9 amino acids. Trimming took 3 bases from V and 6 from J, leaving 0 bases between them. Per the germline V gene, CDR1 is SGHRS and CDR2 is YFSETQ. Written as DNA, the CDR3 is TGCGCCAGCAGCTATGGCTACACCTTC. As protein: CASSYGYTF.

This clonotype was found many times. The chain recombines TRBV7-2 with TRBJ1-1; D is ambiguous. V lost 3 bases, J lost 0 bases, and 11 bases lay in between. CDR1 SGHTA and CDR2 FQGNSA come from the germline V gene. CDR3 size: 15 residues. Written as DNA, the CDR3 is TGTGCCAGCAGCTTGAACAGTTTCATGAACACTGAAGCTTTCTTT. As protein: CASSLNSFMNTEAFF.

This chain connects TRBV7-9 to TRBJ2-1; no reliable D call. The germline CDR1 and CDR2 sequences are SEHNR and FQNEAQ (reference sequence). This CDR3 has 12 residues. Trimming took 1 base from V and 8 from J, leaving 6 bases between them. CDR3 loop: CASSLDPDEQFF. CDR3 nucleotide sequence: TGTGCCAGCAGCTTAGATCCAGATGAGCAGTTCTTC. The full variable domain, its missing parts supplied by reference TRBV7-9 and TRBJ2-1, is DTGVSQNPRHKITKRGQNVTFRCDPISEHNRLYWYRQTLGQGPEFLTYFQNEAQLEKSRLLSDRFSAERPKGSFSTLEIQRTEQGDSAMYLCASSLDPDEQFFGPGTRLTVL.

This clonotype appeared many times. The V gene is TRBV6-1, the J gene TRBJ1-1; no clear D. Germline CDR1 is MNHNS and CDR2 is SASEGT. V was pared by 6 bases and J by 1 base, with 12 bases between. CDR3 length equals 14 residues. Written as DNA, the CDR3 is TGTGCCAGCAGGATCCGAAGCGCGAACACTGAAGCTTTCTTT. Translating it yields CASRIRSANTEAFF.

The chain combines TRBV5-6 with TRBJ2-7; 8 nucleotides match TRBD1. The germline gives CDR1 SGHDT, CDR2 YYEEEE. The J segment lost 2 bases and the V segment lost 7 bases, leaving 11 bases of the junction unmatched. This CDR3 has 15 residues. DNA for the CDR3: TGTGCCAGCCATCCAACGGACAGGGTGACCTACGAGCAGTACTTC. Encoded protein: CASHPTDRVTYEQYF.

Only one count was recorded for this clonotype. The gene calls are TRBV11-2 and TRBJ1-1; 9 bases match TRBD1. Germline-derived CDR1 and CDR2 are SGHAT and FQNNGV. Germline trimming cut 1 base from V and 5 bases from J; bases unmatched to any gene: 8. The CDR3 extends over 16 amino acids. CDR3: CASSLGQGTGYTEAFF. CDR3 coding DNA: TGTGCCAGCAGCTTAGGTCAGGGGACAGGGTATACTGAAGCTTTCTTT.

This chain joins TRBV30 and TRBJ2-2; D may be TRBD1 (6 bases). V was trimmed by 6 bases and J by 5 bases, leaving 19 bases between them. The CDR3 runs to 15 residues. Germline CDR1 GTSNPN, CDR2 SVGIG (reference sequence). The CDR3 here is CACLLFRGSTGELFF. For the CDR3, the DNA is TGTGCCTGTCTATTATTCAGGGGATCGACCGGGGAGCTGTTTTTT.

The CDR3 DNA reads as TGTGCCAGCAGCCCTAGGCGGGGGGACACCGGGGAGCTGTTTTTT. Its protein product is CASSPRRGDTGELFF. This chain joins TRBV7-9 and TRBJ2-2; TRBD2 agrees at 8 bases. The CDR3 extends over 15 amino acids. Germline trimming cut 5 bases from V and 3 bases from J; bases unmatched to any gene: 5. In germline, CDR1 is SEHNR, CDR2 FQNEAQ (reference sequence).

This clonotype was picked up many times. V gene TRBV11-3 combines with J gene TRBJ1-6; tentative D call: TRBD1 (6 bases). The CDR3 has 13 residues. Germline values: CDR1 SGHNT, CDR2 YENEEA. Trimming removed 5 bases from V and 10 bases from J, with 12 bases in between. The CDR3 sequence is CASSRDISSPLHF. The CDR3 region has the DNA TGTGCCAGCAGCCGGGACATCAGCTCACCCCTCCACTTT.

The chain links TRBV12-3 or TRBV12-4 to TRBJ1-1; tentatively, D is TRBD1 (5 bases). The V and J ends lost 0 bases and 4 bases respectively, with 6 bases between them. The CDR3 extends over 13 amino acids. DNA for the CDR3: TGTGCCAGCAGTTTAGCGGGGGGCACTGAAGCTTTCTTT. It encodes CASSLAGGTEAFF.